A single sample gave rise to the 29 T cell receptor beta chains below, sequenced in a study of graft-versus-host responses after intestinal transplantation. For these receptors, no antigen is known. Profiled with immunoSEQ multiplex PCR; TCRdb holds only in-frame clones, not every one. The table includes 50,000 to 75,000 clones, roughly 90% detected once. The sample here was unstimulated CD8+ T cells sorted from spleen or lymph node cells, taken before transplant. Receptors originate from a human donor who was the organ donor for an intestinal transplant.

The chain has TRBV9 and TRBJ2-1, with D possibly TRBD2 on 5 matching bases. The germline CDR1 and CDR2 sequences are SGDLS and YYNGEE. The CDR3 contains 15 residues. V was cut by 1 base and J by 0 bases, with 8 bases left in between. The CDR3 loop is CASSVRRTSYNEQFF. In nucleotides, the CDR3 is TGTGCCAGCAGCGTACGGAGGACCTCCTACAATGAGCAGTTCTTC.

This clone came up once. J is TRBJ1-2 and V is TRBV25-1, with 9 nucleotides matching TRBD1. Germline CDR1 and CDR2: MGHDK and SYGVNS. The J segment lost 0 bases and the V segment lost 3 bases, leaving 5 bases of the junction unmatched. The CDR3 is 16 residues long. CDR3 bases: TGTGCCAGCAGTGACGGACAGGGGACCTCTAACTATGGCTACACCTTC. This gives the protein CASSDGQGTSNYGYTF.

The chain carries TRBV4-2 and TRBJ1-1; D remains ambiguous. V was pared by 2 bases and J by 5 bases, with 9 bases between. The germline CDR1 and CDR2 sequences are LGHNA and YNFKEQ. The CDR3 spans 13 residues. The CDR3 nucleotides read TGTGCCAGCAGCCAAAGACGGGGAACTGAAGCTTTCTTT. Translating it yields CASSQRRGTEAFF.

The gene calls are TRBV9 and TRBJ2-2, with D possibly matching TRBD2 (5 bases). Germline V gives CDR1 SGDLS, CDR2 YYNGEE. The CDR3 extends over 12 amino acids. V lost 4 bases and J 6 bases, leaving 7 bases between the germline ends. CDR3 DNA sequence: TGTGCCAGCAGCCGGGAATCCGGGGAGCTGTTTTTT. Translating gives CASSRESGELFF.

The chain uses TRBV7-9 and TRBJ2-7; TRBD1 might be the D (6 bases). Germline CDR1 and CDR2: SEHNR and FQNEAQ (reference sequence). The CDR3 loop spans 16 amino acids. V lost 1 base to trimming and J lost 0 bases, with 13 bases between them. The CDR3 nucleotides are TGTGCCAGCAGCTTAGGATATGGGGACAACTCCTACGAGCAGTACTTC. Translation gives CASSLGYGDNSYEQYF.

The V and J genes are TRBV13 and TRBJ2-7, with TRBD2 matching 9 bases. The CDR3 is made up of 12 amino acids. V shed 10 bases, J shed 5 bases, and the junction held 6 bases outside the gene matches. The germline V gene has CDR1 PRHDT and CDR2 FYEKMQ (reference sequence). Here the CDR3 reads CATSGTSHEQYF. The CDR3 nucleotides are TGTGCCACGTCCGGGACTAGCCACGAGCAGTACTTC.

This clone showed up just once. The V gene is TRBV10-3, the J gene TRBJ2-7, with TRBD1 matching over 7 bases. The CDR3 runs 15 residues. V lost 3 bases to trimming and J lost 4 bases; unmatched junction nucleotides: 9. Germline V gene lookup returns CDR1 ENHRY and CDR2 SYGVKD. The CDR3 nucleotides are TGTGCCATCAGTGATTATTGGGACAGTCGGTACGAGCAGTACTTC. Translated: CAISDYWDSRYEQYF.

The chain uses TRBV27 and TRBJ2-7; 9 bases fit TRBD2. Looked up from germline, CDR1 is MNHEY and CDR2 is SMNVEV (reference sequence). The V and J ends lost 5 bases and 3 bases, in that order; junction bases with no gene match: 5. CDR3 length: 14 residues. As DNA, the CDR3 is TGTGCCAGCAGTATAGCGGGAGCGAACTACGAGCAGTACTTC. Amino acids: CASSIAGANYEQYF.

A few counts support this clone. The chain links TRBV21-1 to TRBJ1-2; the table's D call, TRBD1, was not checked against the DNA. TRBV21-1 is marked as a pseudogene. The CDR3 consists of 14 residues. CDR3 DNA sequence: TGTGCCAGCAGCAAAGGGGGCGCTAACTATGGCTACACCTTC. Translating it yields CASSKGGANYGYTF.

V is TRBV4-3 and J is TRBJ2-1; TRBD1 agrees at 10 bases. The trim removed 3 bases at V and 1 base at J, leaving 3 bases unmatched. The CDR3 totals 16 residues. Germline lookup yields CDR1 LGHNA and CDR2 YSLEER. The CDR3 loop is CASSQRDRGSYNEQFF. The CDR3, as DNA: TGCGCCAGCAGCCAGAGGGACAGGGGATCCTACAATGAGCAGTTCTTC.

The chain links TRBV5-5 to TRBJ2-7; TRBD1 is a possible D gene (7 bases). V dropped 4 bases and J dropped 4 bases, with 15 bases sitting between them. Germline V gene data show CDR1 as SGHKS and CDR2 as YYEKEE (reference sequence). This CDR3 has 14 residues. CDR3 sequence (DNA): TGTGCCAGCAGCGCGGGACAGTATGAATACGAGCAGTACTTC. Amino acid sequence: CASSAGQYEYEQYF.

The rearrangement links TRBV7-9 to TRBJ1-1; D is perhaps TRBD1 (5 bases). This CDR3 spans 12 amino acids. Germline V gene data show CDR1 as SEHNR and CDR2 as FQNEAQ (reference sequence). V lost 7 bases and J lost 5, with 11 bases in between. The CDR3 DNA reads TGTGCCAGCACCCATGGGGGGACTGAAGCTTTCTTT. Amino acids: CASTHGGTEAFF.

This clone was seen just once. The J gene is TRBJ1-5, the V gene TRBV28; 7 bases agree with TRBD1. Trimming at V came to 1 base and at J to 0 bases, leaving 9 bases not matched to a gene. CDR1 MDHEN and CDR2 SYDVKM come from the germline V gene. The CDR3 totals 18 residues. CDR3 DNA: TGTGCCAGCAGTTTATATGCACTGGGACAGACTAGCAATCAGCCCCAGCATTTT. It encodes CASSLYALGQTSNQPQHF.

The CDR3 protein is CASIKSGGYTEAFF. The CDR3, as DNA: TGTGCCAGCATTAAATCAGGGGGCTACACTGAAGCTTTCTTT. The chain combines TRBV25-1 with TRBJ1-1; 8 bases agree with TRBD1. J was trimmed by 3 bases and V by 7 bases; bases with no gene match: 7. The CDR3 spans 14 residues. The germline CDR1 and CDR2 sequences are MGHDK and SYGVNS.

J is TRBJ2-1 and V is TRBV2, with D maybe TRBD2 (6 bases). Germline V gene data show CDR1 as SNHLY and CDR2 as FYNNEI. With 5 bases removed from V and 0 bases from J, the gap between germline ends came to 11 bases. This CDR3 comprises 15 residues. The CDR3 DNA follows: TGTGCCAGCAGTTGGGACTCCAGCTCCTACAATGAGCAGTTCTTC. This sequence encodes CASSWDSSSYNEQFF.

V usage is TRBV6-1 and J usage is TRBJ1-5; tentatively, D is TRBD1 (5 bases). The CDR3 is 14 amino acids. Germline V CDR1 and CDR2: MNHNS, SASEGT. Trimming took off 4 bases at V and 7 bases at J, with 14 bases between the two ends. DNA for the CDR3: TGTGCCAGCAGTGCCATGGGGGGGTCCCAGCCCCAGCATTTT. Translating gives CASSAMGGSQPQHF.

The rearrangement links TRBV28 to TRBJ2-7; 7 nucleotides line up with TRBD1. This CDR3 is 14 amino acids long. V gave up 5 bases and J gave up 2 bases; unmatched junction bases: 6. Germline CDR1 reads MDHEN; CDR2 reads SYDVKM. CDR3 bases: TGTGCCAGCAGTCCGCGACAGGGACCCTACGAGCAGTACTTC. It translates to CASSPRQGPYEQYF.

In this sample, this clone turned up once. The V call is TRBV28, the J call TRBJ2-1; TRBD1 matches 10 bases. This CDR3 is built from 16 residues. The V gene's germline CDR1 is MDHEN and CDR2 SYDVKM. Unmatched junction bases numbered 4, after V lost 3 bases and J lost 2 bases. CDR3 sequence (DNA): TGTGCCAGCAGTTTTGGGACAGGGGTCACCTACAATGAGCAGTTCTTC. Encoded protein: CASSFGTGVTYNEQFF.

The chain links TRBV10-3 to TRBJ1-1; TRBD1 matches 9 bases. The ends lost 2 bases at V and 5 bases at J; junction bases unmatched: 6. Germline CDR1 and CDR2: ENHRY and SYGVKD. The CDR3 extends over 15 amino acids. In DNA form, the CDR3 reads TGTGCCATCAGTGAGCCGGACAGGGGTTGGACTGAAGCTTTCTTT. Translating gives CAISEPDRGWTEAFF.

In nucleotides, the CDR3 is TGTGCCAGCAGCTTAGGCGGGTCTAGCGGGACCAATGAGCAGTTCTTC. This translates into CASSLGGSSGTNEQFF. V usage is TRBV7-9 and J usage is TRBJ2-1; 9 bases match TRBD2. V shed 1 base and J 6 bases; nucleotides not matched to a gene: 7. CDR3 length equals 16 residues. CDR1 is SEHNR, CDR2 FQNEAQ, per germline (reference sequence). Together with reference TRBV7-9 and TRBJ2-1, the CDR3 gives the full variable domain: DTGVSQNPRHKITKRGQNVTFRCDPISEHNRLYWYRQTLGQGPEFLTYFQNEAQLEKSRLLSDRFSAERPKGSFSTLEIQRTEQGDSAMYLCASSLGGSSGTNEQFFGPGTRLTVL.

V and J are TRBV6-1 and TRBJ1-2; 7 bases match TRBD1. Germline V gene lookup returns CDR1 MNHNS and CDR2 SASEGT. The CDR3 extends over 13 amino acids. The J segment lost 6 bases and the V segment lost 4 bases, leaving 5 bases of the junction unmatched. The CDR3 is CASSVPDRHGYTF. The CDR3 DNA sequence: TGTGCCAGCAGTGTCCCGGACAGGCATGGCTACACCTTC.

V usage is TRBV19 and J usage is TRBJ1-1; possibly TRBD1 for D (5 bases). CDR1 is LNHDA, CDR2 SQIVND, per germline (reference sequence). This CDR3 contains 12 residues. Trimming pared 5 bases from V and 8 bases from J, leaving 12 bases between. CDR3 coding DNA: TGTGCCAGTAGTTATGACAGATGGGAAGCTTTCTTT. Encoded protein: CASSYDRWEAFF.

The CDR3 bases are TGTGCCAGCAGGAAGGGGACAGATACGCAGTATTTT. Translating it yields CASRKGTDTQYF. The chain is built from TRBV13 and TRBJ2-3, with a possible D match to TRBD1 (5 bases). The germline CDR1 and CDR2 sequences are PRHDT and FYEKMQ (reference sequence). The V and J ends lost 6 bases and 3 bases respectively, with 7 bases between them. The CDR3 has 12 amino acids. The full variable domain, completed using reference TRBV13 and TRBJ2-3, is AAGVIQSPRHLIKEKRETATLKCYPIPRHDTVYWYQQGPGQDPQFLISFYEKMQSDKGSIPDRFSAQQFSDYHSELNMSSLELGDSALYFCASRKGTDTQYFGPGTRLTVL.

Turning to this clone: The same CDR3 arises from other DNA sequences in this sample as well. The CDR3 loop reads CASSSGQGGQPQHF. The CDR3, as DNA: TGTGCCAGCAGCTCGGGACAGGGTGGTCAGCCCCAGCATTTT. The chain has TRBV7-9 and TRBJ1-5; 9 nucleotides match TRBD1. The germline V gene encodes CDR1 SEHNR and CDR2 FQNEAQ (reference sequence). The V gene end was trimmed by 4 bases and the J gene end by 6 bases; junction bases not matched to a gene: 4. The CDR3 is 14 amino acids.

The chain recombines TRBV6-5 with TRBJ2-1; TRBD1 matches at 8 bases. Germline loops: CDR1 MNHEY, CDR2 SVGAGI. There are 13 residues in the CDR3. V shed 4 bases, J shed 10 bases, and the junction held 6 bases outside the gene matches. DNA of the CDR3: TGTGCCAGCAGTTCCTCACAGGGGGGCGAGCAGTTCTTC. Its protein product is CASSSSQGGEQFF.

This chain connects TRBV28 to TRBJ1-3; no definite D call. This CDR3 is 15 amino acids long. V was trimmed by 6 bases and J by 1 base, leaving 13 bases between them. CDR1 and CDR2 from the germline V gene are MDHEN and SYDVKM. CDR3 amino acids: CASSTGKESGNTIYF. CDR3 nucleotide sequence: TGTGCCAGCAGCACGGGAAAGGAATCTGGAAACACCATATATTTT.

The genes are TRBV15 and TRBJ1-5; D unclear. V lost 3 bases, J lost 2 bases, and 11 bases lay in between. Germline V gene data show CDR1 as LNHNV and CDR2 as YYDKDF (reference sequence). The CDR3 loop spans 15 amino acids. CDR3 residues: CATSRRVGGNQPQHF. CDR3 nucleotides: TGTGCCACCAGCAGGAGGGTCGGTGGCAATCAGCCCCAGCATTTT.

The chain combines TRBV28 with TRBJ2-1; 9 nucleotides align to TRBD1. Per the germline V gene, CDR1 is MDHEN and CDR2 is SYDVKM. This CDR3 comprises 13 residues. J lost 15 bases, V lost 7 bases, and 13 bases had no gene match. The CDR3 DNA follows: TGTGCCAGCACCCCTACGGAGGACAGGGGTAGGTTCTTC. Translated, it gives CASTPTEDRGRFF.

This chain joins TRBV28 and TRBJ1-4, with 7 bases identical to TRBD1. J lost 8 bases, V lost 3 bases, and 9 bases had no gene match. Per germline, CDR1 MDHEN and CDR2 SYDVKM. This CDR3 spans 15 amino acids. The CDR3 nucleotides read TGTGCCAGCAGTTTGCGTTGGGGCAGGGGGGAAAAACTGTTTTTT. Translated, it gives CASSLRWGRGEKLFF. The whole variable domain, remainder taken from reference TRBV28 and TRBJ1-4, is DVKVTQSSRYLVKRTGEKVFLECVQDMDHENMFWYRQDPGLGLRLIYFSYDVKMKEKGDIPEGYSVSREKKERFSLILESASTNQTSMYLCASSLRWGRGEKLFFGSGTQLSVL.